Sequencing of this TCR beta chain was carried out in a study of cytomegalovirus exposure and HLA in healthy donors. Study outcomes and limitations: In a later analysis, compared with equally common non-associated chains, HLA-associated beta chains were more expanded. What TCR beta sequences reportedly achieved was accurate prediction of HLA-A and HLA-B alleles in most subjects. Sequence variants that were highly shared formed a cluster that was likely a sequencing artifact.

Germline CDR1 and CDR2: SSHAT and FNYEAQ (reference sequence). The CDR3 totals 15 residues. Donors consisted of healthy bone marrow donors. PCR involved 60 Vbeta and 13 Jbeta primers. Assay used: immunoSEQ multiplex PCR; TCRdb lists only in-frame clones, some missing. The table records around 99,000 clones, around 70% of them present only once. This clone was detected only once. Its antigen is unidentified. The junction and the germline gene differ at one end; a read error may be behind it. The chain couples TRBV7-7 to TRBJ2-3; 9 positions agree with TRBD1. This receptor was taken from a woman between 70 and 85 years old in good health and CMV-seropositive. The source material was PBMCs. DNA of the CDR3: TGTGCTAGCAGCCCCCGGACAGGGGACACAGATACGCAGTATTTT. Its translation is CASSPRTGDTDTQYF.